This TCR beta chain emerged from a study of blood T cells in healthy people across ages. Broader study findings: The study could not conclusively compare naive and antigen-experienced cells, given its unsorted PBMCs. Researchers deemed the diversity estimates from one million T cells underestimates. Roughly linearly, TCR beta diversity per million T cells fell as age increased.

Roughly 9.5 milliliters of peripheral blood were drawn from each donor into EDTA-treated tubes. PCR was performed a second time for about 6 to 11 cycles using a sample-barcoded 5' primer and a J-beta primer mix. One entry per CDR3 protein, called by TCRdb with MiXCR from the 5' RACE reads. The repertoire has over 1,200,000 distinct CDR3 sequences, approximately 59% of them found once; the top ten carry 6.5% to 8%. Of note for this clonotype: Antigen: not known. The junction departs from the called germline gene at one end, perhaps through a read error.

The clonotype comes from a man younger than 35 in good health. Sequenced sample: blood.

The CDR3 loop reads CATSTGSSSYNEQFF. The CDR3 region has the DNA TGTGCCACCAGTACAGGCAGTAGCTCCTACAATGAGCAGTTCTTC. This rearrangement joins TRBV6-2 or TRBV6-3 to TRBJ2-1, with D perhaps TRBD1 (5 bases). The CDR3 sequence is 15 residues long. Germline V CDR1 and CDR2: MNHEY, SVGEGT.